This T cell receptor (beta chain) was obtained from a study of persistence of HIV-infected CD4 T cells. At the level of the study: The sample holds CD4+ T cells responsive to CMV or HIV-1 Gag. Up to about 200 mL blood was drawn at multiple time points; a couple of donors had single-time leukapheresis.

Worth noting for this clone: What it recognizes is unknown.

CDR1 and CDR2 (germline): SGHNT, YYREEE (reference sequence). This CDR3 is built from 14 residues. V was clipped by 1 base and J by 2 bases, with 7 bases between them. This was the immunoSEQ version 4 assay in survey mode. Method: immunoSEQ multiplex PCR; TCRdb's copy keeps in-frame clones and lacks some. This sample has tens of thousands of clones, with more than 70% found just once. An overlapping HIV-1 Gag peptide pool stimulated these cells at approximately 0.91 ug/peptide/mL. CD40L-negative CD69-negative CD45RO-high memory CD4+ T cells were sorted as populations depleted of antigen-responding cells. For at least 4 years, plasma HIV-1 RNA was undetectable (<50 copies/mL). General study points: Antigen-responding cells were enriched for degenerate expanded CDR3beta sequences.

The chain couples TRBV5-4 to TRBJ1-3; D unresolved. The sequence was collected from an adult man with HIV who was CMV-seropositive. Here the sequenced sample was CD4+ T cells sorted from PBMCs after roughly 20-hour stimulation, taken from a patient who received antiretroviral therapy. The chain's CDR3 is CASSLKEPGNTIYF. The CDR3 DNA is TGTGCCAGCAGCTTGAAGGAACCTGGAAACACCATATATTTT.